Included here is one T cell receptor (beta chain) sequence, with context. Its specificity is not known. This specimen comes from a study of shared clonotypes between healthy human individuals. Study results and caveats: All-four-donor shared clonotypes had higher generation probabilities than non-shared clonotypes did.

The naive CD8 fraction comprised CD45RO-negative cells positively selected for CCR7 and excluded terminally differentiated effector memory CD45RA+ cells. Healthy HIV-negative adults without recent acute infections or vaccinations served as donors. Replicate PCRs for sorted subsets used approximately 220 ng DNA; this equaled 30,000 to 35,000 T cell genomes. Using immunoSEQ multiplex PCR, the repertoire was profiled, and TCRdb retains in-frame clones only, with some absent. The repertoire holds 2 million to 2.5 million clones, with under 95% as singletons. CDR3 length: 16 residues. The germline V gene has CDR1 MNHEY and CDR2 SVGAGI. V lost 0 bases and J lost 6; bases outside the gene matches: 9.

Sequenced: naive CD8+ T cells from PBMCs. V is TRBV6-5 and J is TRBJ2-7, with 9 nucleotides matching TRBD2. This sequence was found in a man younger than 35 in good health. Some clones in this sample may be carry-over from other donors' samples. The CDR3 DNA follows: TGTGCCAGCAGTTACTCCGCGACGGCGGGAGGGGGCGAGCAGTACTTC. Translated, it gives CASSYSATAGGGEQYF.